This T cell receptor (beta chain) is from a study of cytomegalovirus exposure and HLA in healthy donors. Looking at the study overall: Of all 400 or so donors who were genotyped, about 80% belonged to the Caucasian-associated ancestry cluster. Study-wide points: In a later analysis, TCR association rates varied by HLA locus: DRB1 most, HLA-C fewest.

Germline CDR1 is LNHDA and CDR2 is SQIVND (reference sequence). After removal of 5 bases from V and 4 bases from J, the junction contained 9 bases not matched to a gene. This CDR3 has 15 residues. In the case of this clone: No antigen is known for it.

Primers: 60 Vbeta forward and 13 Jbeta reverse. Repertoires were generated with immunoSEQ multiplex PCR, while TCRdb's copy carries only in-frame clones and drops some. The data show approximately 110,000 clones, more than 70% seen once. The TCR comes from a man between 25 and 39 years old in good health and CMV-seronegative. The J gene is TRBJ1-2, the V gene TRBV19; 8 bases align to TRBD1. The sample taken for sequencing was PBMCs. The CDR3 coding sequence is TGTGCCAGTAGTCCCGGACAGGGAAAGGGCTATGGCTACACCTTC. This gives the protein CASSPGQGKGYGYTF.